This TCR beta chain emerged from a study of T cell repertoires in aging, cancer and after chemotherapy. The CDR3 runs 15 residues. J gave up 7 bases and V 0 bases, and 6 bases lay outside the gene matches. The V gene's germline CDR1 is ENHRY and CDR2 SYGVKD. Peripheral blood genomic DNA, not sorted cells or RNA, was the template. TRB rearrangements spanning V, D and J were amplified using mixed TRB-A/B primers. TCRdb processed the multiplex PCR reads anew with MiXCR; each CDR3 protein has one entry. The sample shows 15,000 or so distinct CDR3 sequences, around 20% of them seen only once. Sample: blood. This TCR was sampled from a human donor in good health. The rearrangement uses TRBV10-3 and TRBJ2-7; 10 bases fit TRBD2. CDR3 residues: CAISESTLAGEEQYF. CDR3 coding DNA: TGTGCCATCAGTGAGTCGACCCTAGCGGGGGAGGAGCAGTACTTC.